The 5 T cell receptor beta chains presented below share a single source sample, sequenced in a study of read filtering for tumor transcriptome and immune sequencing. This library used approximately 370 ng RNA and molecular barcoded adaptors spanning alpha/delta and beta/gamma chains. TCRdb re-analysed the reads in MiXCR, keeping a single row per CDR3 protein. The sample lists over 45,000 distinct CDR3 sequences; 20% to 25% were seen once. Sequencing was done on a sample of a population of CD138-negative cells sorted from bone marrow. The receptors derive from a donor at least 40 years old with multiple myeloma.

This clonotype was observed a handful of times. V and J are TRBV5-6 and TRBJ2-4; a weak D match, TRBD2 (6 bases). The V gene's germline CDR1 is SGHDT and CDR2 YYEEEE. V lost 4 bases and J 7 bases, leaving 15 bases between the germline ends. There are 14 residues in the CDR3. The CDR3 here is CASSLGRAGNIQYF. As DNA, the CDR3 is TGTGCCAGCAGCCTGGGTCGAGCGGGTAACATTCAGTACTTC.

As regards this clonotype: This CDR3 is missing its conserved last phenylalanine or tryptophan, likely due to a read error. The genes are TRBV18 and TRBJ1-4, with a tentative D call TRBD1 (5 bases). This CDR3 has 15 residues. Trimming removed 3 bases at V and 8 bases at J, with 16 bases between. Germline loops: CDR1 KGHSH, CDR2 LQKENI. The CDR3: CASSPPGKGNEKLFL. The CDR3 DNA follows: TGTGCCAGCTCACCGCCGGGAAAGGGGAACGAAAAACTGTTTCTT.

This clonotype has only a few counts. V and J are TRBV3-1 and TRBJ1-4; tentatively, D is TRBD1 (5 bases). The CDR3 consists of 13 residues. The germline V gene encodes CDR1 LGHDT and CDR2 YNNKEL (reference sequence). Trimming shortened V by 3 bases and J by 6 bases, and 8 bases separated the two germline ends. As DNA, the CDR3 is TGTGCCAGCAGCCAGCGGGGCGATGAAAAACTGTTTTTT. This translates into CASSQRGDEKLFF. The full variable domain, completed using reference TRBV3-1 and TRBJ1-4, is DTAVSQTPKYLVTQMGNDKSIKCEQNLGHDTMYWYKQDSKKFLKIMFSYNNKELIINETVPNRFSPKSPDKAHLNLHINSLELGDSAVYFCASSQRGDEKLFFGSGTQLSVL.

This clonotype was counted ten times or more. The V and J genes are TRBV5-1 and TRBJ2-1, with D unresolved. The CDR3 has 14 residues. Germline V CDR1 and CDR2: SGHRS, YFSETQ. The V end lost 0 bases, the J end lost 3 bases, and 7 bases lay between the germline ends. The CDR3 bases are TGCGCCAGCAGCTTGGCACAGATCTACAATGAGCAGTTCTTC. This encodes CASSLAQIYNEQFF. Using reference TRBV5-1 and TRBJ2-1 for the parts outside the CDR3, the full variable domain is KAGVTQTPRYLIKTRGQQVTLSCSPISGHRSVSWYQQTPGQGLQFLFEYFSETQRNKGNFPGRFSGRQFSNSRSEMNVSTLELGDSALYLCASSLAQIYNEQFFGPGTRLTVL.

A note on this clonotype: At one boundary the junction diverges from the germline segment, which might be a read error. The genes are TRBV9 and TRBJ2-1; TRBD2 might be the D (6 bases). The CDR3 spans 15 residues. CDR1 SGDLS and CDR2 YYNGEE come from the germline V gene. CDR3 nucleotide sequence: TGTGCCAGCGGCGTGACTAGTTGGGGTAGCAATGAGCAGTTCTTC. Amino acids: CASGVTSWGSNEQFF. Using reference TRBV9 and TRBJ2-1 for the parts outside the CDR3, the full variable domain is DSGVTQTPKHLITATGQRVTLRCSPRSGDLSVYWYQQSLDQGLQFLIQYYNGEERAKGNILERFSAQQFPDLHSELNLSSLELGDSALYFCASGVTSWGSNEQFFGPGTRLTVL.